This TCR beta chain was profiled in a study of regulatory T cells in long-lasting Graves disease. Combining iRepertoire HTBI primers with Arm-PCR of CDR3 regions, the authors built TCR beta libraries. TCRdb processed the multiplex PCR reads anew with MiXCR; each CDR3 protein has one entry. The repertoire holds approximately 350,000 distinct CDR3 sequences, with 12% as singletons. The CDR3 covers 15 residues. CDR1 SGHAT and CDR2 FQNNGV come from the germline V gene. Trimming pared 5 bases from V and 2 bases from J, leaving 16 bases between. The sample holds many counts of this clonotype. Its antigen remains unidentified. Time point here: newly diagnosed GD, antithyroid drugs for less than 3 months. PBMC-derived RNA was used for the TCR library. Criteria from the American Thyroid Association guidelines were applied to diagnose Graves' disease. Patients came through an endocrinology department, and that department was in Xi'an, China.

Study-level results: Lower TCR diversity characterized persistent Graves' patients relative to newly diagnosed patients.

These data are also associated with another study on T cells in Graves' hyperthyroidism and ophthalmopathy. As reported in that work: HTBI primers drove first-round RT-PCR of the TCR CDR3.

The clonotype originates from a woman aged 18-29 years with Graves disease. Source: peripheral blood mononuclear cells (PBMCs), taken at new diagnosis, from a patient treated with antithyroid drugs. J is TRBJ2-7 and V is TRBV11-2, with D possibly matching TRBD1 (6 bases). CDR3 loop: CASSPRTATAYEQYF. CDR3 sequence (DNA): TGTGCCAGCAGCCCTCGGACAGCGACTGCCTACGAGCAGTACTTC.